Below are 2 T cell receptor beta chains sequenced from a single sample in a study of cytomegalovirus exposure and HLA in healthy donors. Both 60 Vbeta primers and 13 Jbeta primers went into the PCR. Libraries were prepared by immunoSEQ multiplex PCR; TCRdb keeps only in-frame clonotypes and omits some of them. The data show around 120,000 clones, with about 80% seen just once and about 3% held by the top ten. Specimen: PBMCs. The source of these receptors is a woman in her 40s in good health and CMV-seronegative.

This clone was counted a few times. The CDR3 is CASRLRTVLAGEDNEQFF. The CDR3 DNA reads as TGTGCAAGTCGCTTAAGGACCGTACTAGCGGGAGAGGACAATGAGCAGTTCTTC. V is TRBV12-2 and J is TRBJ2-1; the tabulated D call, TRBD2, remains unverified against the DNA. TRBV12-2 is flagged as a pseudogene. The CDR3 covers 18 residues.

This clone was detected only a few times. This chain's CDR3 is CASSQGAPDYGYTF. The CDR3 DNA follows: TGTGCCAGCTCACAGGGGGCGCCGGACTATGGCTACACCTTC. The chain has TRBV18 and TRBJ1-2; 7 nucleotides match TRBD1. With 4 bases clipped from V and 3 bases from J, the junction kept 5 bases outside the gene matches. This CDR3 comprises 14 residues. Germline V CDR1 and CDR2: KGHSH, LQKENI.